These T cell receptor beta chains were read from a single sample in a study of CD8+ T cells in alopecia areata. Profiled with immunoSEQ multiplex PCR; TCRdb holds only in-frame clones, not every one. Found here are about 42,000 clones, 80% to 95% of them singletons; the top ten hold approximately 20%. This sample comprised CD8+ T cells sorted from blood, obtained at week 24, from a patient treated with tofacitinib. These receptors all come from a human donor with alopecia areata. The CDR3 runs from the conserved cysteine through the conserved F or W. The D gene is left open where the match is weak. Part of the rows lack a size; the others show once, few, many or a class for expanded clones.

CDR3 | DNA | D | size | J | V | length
CASSADLKLVHEQYF | TGTGCCAGCAGCGCAGACCTAAAATTAGTGCACGAGCAGTACTTC | NA | NA | TRBJ2-7 | TRBV7-8 | 15
CAISESLQGTEAFF | TGTGCCATCAGTGAGTCGTTACAGGGCACTGAAGCTTTCTTT | NA | NA | TRBJ1-1 | TRBV10-3 | 14
CASSFTGAWNEQFF | TGTGCCAGCAGTTTCACGGGGGCGTGGAATGAGCAGTTCTTC | NA | NA | TRBJ2-1 | TRBV27 | 14
CASITGVSYNEQFF | TGTGCCAGCATCACCGGGGTTTCCTACAATGAGCAGTTCTTC | NA | NA | TRBJ2-1 | TRBV6-1 | 14
CASSQDHRSYTEAFF | TGCGCCAGCAGCCAAGATCACAGGAGCTACACTGAAGCTTTCTTT | NA | NA | TRBJ1-1 | TRBV4-1 | 15
CASRTGDGLGTEAFF | TGCGCCAGCAGGACAGGGGACGGTCTGGGCACTGAAGCTTTCTTT | TRBD1 | NA | TRBJ1-1 | TRBV4-1 | 15
CSVEDLPLRQNYGYTF | TGCAGCGTTGAAGACCTGCCCCTAAGACAGAACTATGGCTACACCTTC | NA | NA | TRBJ1-2 | TRBV29-1 | 16
CAWSPGIFGNTIYF | TGTGCCTGGAGTCCCGGGATTTTTGGAAACACCATATATTTT | NA | NA | TRBJ1-3 | TRBV30 | 14
CASSQDRGASGAETQYF | TGCGCCAGCAGCCAAGATCGCGGGGCTAGCGGGGCAGAGACCCAGTACTTC | TRBD2 | once | TRBJ2-5 | TRBV4-1 | 17
CASSLARYRGEQFF | TGTGCCAGCAGTTTGGCCAGGTACCGGGGTGAGCAGTTCTTC | NA | NA | TRBJ2-1 | TRBV27 | 14
CASSLDVPYEQYF | TGTGCCAGTTCATTAGACGTCCCCTACGAGCAGTACTTC | NA | NA | TRBJ2-7 | TRBV19 | 13
CAWTDGGGGNEQFF | TGTGCCTGGACGGATGGAGGGGGCGGGAATGAGCAGTTCTTC | NA | NA | TRBJ2-1 | TRBV30 | 14
CAWAPGLGYEQYF | TGTGCCTGGGCTCCGGGACTAGGGTACGAGCAGTACTTC | TRBD2 | NA | TRBJ2-7 | TRBV30 | 13
CASSFGRGERTDTQYF | TGTGCCAGCAGCTTCGGGCGGGGGGAACGCACAGATACGCAGTATTTT | TRBD2 | NA | TRBJ2-3 | TRBV7-8 | 16
CASSLSDGGEWADTQYF | TGTGCCAGCAGCCTATCTGATGGCGGGGAATGGGCAGATACGCAGTATTTT | NA | NA | TRBJ2-3 | TRBV4-2 | 17
CASSYRETLSEQYF | TGTGCCAGCAGTTACCGCGAAACCCTATCCGAGCAGTACTTC | NA | NA | TRBJ2-7 | TRBV6-5 | 14
CASSLFAGQETQYF | TGTGCCAGCAGCTTATTCGCGGGACAAGAGACCCAGTACTTC | NA | NA | TRBJ2-5 | TRBV27 | 14
CASSLAYGGNEQYF | TGTGCTAGCAGCTTAGCTTACGGGGGGAACGAGCAGTACTTC | TRBD2 | NA | TRBJ2-7 | TRBV7-7 | 14
CASSPPSGEITDTQYF | TGTGCCAGCAGTCCGCCCAGCGGGGAAATCACAGATACGCAGTATTTT | TRBD2 | NA | TRBJ2-3 | TRBV27 | 16
CASSFFRTSGAYEQYF | TGTGCCAGCAGTTTTTTCCGGACTAGCGGGGCCTACGAGCAGTACTTC | TRBD2 | NA | TRBJ2-7 | TRBV28 | 16
CASIPYGVAGINTGELFF | TGTGCCAGTATCCCCTACGGAGTAGCGGGTATTAACACCGGGGAGCTGTTTTTT | TRBD2 | NA | TRBJ2-2 | TRBV19 | 18
CASSLRGGGELFF | TGTGCCAGCAGTTTAAGGGGCGGCGGGGAGCTGTTTTTT | NA | NA | TRBJ2-2 | TRBV27 | 13
CASTPLGGALNEQFF | TGTGCCAGCACCCCTCTGGGGGGGGCTCTCAATGAGCAGTTCTTC | NA | NA | TRBJ2-1 | TRBV27 | 15
CASSPGQGARETQYF | TGTGCCAGCAGCCCAGGACAGGGGGCTCGGGAGACCCAGTACTTC | TRBD1 | NA | TRBJ2-5 | TRBV27 | 15
CASSGAGGPYNEQFF | TGTGCCAGCAGCGGAGCGGGGGGACCCTACAATGAGCAGTTCTTC | TRBD2 | NA | TRBJ2-1 | TRBV7-9 | 15
CSVSMGLNTGELFF | TGCAGCGTTTCGATGGGACTGAACACCGGGGAGCTGTTTTTT | NA | once | TRBJ2-2 | TRBV29-1 | 14
CALEVINEQFF | TGTGCCCTGGAGGTGATCAATGAGCAGTTCTTC | NA | NA | TRBJ2-1 | TRBV11-2 | 11
CSVWSRQGSSYEQYF | TGCAGCGTTTGGTCACGACAGGGTAGCTCCTACGAGCAGTACTTC | TRBD1 | once | TRBJ2-7 | TRBV29-1 | 15
CAWSVLLMNTEAFF | TGTGCCTGGAGTGTACTGTTGATGAACACTGAAGCTTTCTTT | NA | NA | TRBJ1-1 | TRBV30 | 14
CASSQTGSGGETQYF | TGTGCCAGCAGCCAAACAGGGAGTGGAGGAGAGACCCAGTACTTC | NA | NA | TRBJ2-5 | TRBV7-2 | 15
CASSLGAGYEQYF | TGTGCCAGCAGCTTAGGCGCGGGCTACGAGCAGTACTTC | NA | NA | TRBJ2-7 | TRBV7-9 | 13
CAVGGFGSYEQYF | TGTGCCGTTGGGGGGTTTGGCTCCTACGAGCAGTACTTC | NA | NA | TRBJ2-7 | TRBV7-9 | 13
CASTSPGDTEAFF | TGTGCCAGCACTAGCCCTGGGGACACTGAAGCTTTCTTT | NA | NA | TRBJ1-1 | TRBV7-9 | 13
CSVEDLDRGSEKLFF | TGCAGCGTTGAAGATCTGGACAGGGGAAGTGAAAAACTGTTTTTT | TRBD1 | NA | TRBJ1-4 | TRBV29-1 | 15
CASSLLGFDEQYF | TGTGCCAGCAGCTTGTTGGGGTTCGACGAGCAGTACTTC | NA | NA | TRBJ2-7 | TRBV7-2 | 13
CASSPPRTEQETQYF | TGTGCCAGCAGCCCTCCTAGGACAGAGCAAGAGACCCAGTACTTC | NA | NA | TRBJ2-5 | TRBV7-6 | 15
CASSLGSGGEYEQYF | TGTGCCAGCAGCTTAGGGTCCGGGGGAGAGTACGAGCAGTACTTC | NA | NA | TRBJ2-7 | TRBV7-8 | 15
CASSQDLDRGYEQYF | TGCGCCAGCAGCCAAGATTTGGACAGGGGCTACGAGCAGTACTTC | TRBD1 | once | TRBJ2-7 | TRBV4-3 | 15
CSARQGNEQFF | TGCAGCGCTCGACAGGGGAATGAGCAGTTCTTC | TRBD1 | NA | TRBJ2-1 | TRBV29-1 | 11
CASSFRQDHPLYEQYF | TGTGCCAGCAGCTTTCGACAGGATCATCCCCTCTACGAGCAGTACTTC | NA | NA | TRBJ2-7 | TRBV7-9 | 16
CASSPGHTSYEQYF | TGTGCCAGCAGCCCCGGACATACCTCCTACGAGCAGTACTTC | NA | NA | TRBJ2-7 | TRBV7-9 | 14
CASSQAGETYEQYF | TGTGCCAGCAGCCAAGCGGGGGAGACCTACGAGCAGTACTTC | TRBD2 | NA | TRBJ2-7 | TRBV28 | 14
CASRAQQEETQYF | TGTGCCAGCAGGGCCCAGCAAGAAGAGACCCAGTACTTC | NA | NA | TRBJ2-5 | TRBV7-9 | 13
CASSQANLAEGFSYEQYF | TGCGCCAGCAGCCAAGCTAATCTAGCGGAGGGGTTCTCCTACGAGCAGTACTTC | TRBD2 | once | TRBJ2-7 | TRBV4-1 | 18
CASSSLAGASHETQYF | TGTGCCAGCAGCTCCCTAGCGGGGGCCTCCCACGAGACCCAGTACTTC | TRBD2 | NA | TRBJ2-5 | TRBV5-4 | 16
CSVESDRGTDTQYF | TGCAGCGTTGAAAGCGACAGGGGCACAGATACGCAGTATTTT | TRBD1 | NA | TRBJ2-3 | TRBV29-1 | 14
CASGGSLNQPQHF | TGTGCCAGCGGGGGCAGCCTCAATCAGCCCCAGCATTTT | NA | NA | TRBJ1-5 | TRBV2 | 13
CASSAPAGGPSTATQYF | TGTGCCAGCTCCGCCCCCGCGGGGGGGCCTAGCACAGCTACGCAGTATTTT | TRBD2 | NA | TRBJ2-3 | TRBV27 | 17